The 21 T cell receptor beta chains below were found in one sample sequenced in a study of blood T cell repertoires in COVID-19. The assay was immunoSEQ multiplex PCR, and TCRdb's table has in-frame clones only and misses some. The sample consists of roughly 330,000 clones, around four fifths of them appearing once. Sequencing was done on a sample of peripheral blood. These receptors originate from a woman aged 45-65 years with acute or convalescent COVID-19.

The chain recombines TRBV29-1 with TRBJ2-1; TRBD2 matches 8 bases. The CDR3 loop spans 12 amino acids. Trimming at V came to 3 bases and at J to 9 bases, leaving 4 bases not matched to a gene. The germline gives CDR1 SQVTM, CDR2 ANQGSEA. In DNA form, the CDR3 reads TGCAGCGTTGAGGGACTAGATCCTGAGCAGTTCTTC. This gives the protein CSVEGLDPEQFF.

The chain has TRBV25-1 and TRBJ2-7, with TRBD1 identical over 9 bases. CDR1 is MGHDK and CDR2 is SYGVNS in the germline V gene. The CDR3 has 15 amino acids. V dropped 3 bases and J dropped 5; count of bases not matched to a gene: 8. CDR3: CASSDLGTGHHEQYF. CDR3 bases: TGTGCCAGCAGTGACCTTGGGACAGGGCACCACGAGCAGTACTTC.

DNA of the CDR3: TGTGCTAGTGGTTTGTGGGCAGGTTCATTGAACACTGAAGCTTTCTTT. Translation gives CASGLWAGSLNTEAFF. The gene calls are TRBV12-5 and TRBJ1-1; D unresolved. CDR1 LGHNT and CDR2 FRNRAP come from the germline V gene. V was clipped by 2 bases and J by 0 bases, with 13 bases between them. The CDR3 has 16 amino acids.

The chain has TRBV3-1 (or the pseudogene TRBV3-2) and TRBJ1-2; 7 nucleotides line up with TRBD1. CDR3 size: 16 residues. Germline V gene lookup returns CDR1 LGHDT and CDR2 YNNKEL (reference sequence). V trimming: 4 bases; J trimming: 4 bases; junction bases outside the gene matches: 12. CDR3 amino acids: CASSPFPATGFYGYTF. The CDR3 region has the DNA TGTGCCAGCAGCCCCTTCCCCGCGACAGGGTTCTATGGCTACACCTTC.

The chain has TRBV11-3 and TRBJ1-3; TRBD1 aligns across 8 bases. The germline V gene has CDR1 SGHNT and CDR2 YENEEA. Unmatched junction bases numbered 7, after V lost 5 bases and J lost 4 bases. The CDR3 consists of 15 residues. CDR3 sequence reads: CASSVAGGGGNTIYF. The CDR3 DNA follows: TGTGCCAGCAGCGTAGCAGGGGGCGGAGGAAACACCATATATTTT.

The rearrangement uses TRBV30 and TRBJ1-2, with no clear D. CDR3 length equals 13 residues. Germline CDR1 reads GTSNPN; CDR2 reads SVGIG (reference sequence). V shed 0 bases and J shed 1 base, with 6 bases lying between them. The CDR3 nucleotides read TGTGCCTGGAGTGTAGCGGGTAACTATGGCTACACCTTC. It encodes CAWSVAGNYGYTF.

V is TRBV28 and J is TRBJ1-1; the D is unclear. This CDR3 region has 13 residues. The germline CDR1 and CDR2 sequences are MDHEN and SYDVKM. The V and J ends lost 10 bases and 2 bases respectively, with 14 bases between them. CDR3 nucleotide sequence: TGTGCCACCTTGACACGACCCAACACTGAAGCTTTCTTT. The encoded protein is CATLTRPNTEAFF. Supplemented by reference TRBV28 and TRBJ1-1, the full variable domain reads DVKVTQSSRYLVKRTGEKVFLECVQDMDHENMFWYRQDPGLGLRLIYFSYDVKMKEKGDIPEGYSVSREKKERFSLILESASTNQTSMYLCATLTRPNTEAFFGQGTRLTVV.

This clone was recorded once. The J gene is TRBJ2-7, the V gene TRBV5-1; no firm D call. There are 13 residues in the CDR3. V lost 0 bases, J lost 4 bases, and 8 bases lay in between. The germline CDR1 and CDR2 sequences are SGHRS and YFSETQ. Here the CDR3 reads CASSLASGYEQYV. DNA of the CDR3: TGCGCCAGCAGCTTGGCTTCGGGTTACGAGCAGTACGTC.

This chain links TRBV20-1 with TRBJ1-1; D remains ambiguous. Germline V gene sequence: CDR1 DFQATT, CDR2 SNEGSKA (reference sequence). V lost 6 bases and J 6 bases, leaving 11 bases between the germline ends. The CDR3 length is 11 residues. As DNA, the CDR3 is TGCAGTGCCGGGGTAACGGCTGAAGCTTTCTTT. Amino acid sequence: CSAGVTAEAFF.

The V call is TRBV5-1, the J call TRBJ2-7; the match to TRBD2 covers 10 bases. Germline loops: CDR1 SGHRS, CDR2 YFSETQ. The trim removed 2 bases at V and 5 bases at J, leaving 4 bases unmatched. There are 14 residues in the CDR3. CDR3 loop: CASSLAGTSDEQYV. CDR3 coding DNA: TGCGCCAGCAGCTTAGCCGGGACTAGCGACGAGCAGTACGTC.

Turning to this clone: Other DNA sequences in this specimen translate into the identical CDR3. The CDR3 here is CASSFQGADTQYF. CDR3 coding DNA: TGTGCCAGCAGTTTTCAAGGGGCAGATACGCAGTATTTT. This sequence joins TRBV12-3 or TRBV12-4 and TRBJ2-3, with D tentatively TRBD1 (5 bases). CDR3 length equals 13 residues. V was pared by 3 bases and J by 4 bases, with 8 bases between.

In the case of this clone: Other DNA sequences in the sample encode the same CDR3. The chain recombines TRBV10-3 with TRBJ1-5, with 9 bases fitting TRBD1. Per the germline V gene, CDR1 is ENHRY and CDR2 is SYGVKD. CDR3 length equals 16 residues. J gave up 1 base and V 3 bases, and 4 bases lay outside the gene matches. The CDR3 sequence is CAISEQGAGSNQPQHF. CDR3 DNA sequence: TGTGCCATCAGTGAACAGGGGGCTGGAAGCAATCAGCCCCAGCATTTT.

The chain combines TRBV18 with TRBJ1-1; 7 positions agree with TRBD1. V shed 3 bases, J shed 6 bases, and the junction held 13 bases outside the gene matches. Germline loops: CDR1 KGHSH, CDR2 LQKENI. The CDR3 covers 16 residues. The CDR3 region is CASSPSTGRLNPEAFF. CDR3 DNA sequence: TGTGCCAGCTCACCTTCGACAGGGCGACTCAATCCTGAAGCTTTCTTT.

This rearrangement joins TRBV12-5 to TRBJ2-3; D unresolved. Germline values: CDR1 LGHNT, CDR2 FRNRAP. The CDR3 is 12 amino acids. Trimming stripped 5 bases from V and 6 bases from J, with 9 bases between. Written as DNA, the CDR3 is TGTGCTAGTGGTCGCCAGGCGGATACGCAGTATTTT. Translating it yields CASGRQADTQYF.

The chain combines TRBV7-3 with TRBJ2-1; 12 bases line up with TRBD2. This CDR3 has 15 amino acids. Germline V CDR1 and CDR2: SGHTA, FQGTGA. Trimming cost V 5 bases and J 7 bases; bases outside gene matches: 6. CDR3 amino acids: CASSPSGRAGNEQFF. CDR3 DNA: TGTGCCAGCAGCCCTAGCGGGAGGGCCGGAAATGAGCAGTTCTTC. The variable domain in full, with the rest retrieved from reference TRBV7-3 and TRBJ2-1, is GAGVSQTPSNKVTEKGKYVELRCDPISGHTALYWYRQSLGQGPEFLIYFQGTGAADDSGLPNDRFFAVRPEGSVSTLKIQRTERGDSAVYLCASSPSGRAGNEQFFGPGTRLTVL.

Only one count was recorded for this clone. This CDR3 reads CASSSGTGGFQETQYF. DNA of the CDR3: TGCGCCAGCAGTTCCGGGACAGGGGGCTTCCAAGAGACCCAGTACTTC. The genes are TRBV5-1 and TRBJ2-5; 12 bases are a match to TRBD1. Per germline, CDR1 SGHRS and CDR2 YFSETQ. V was pared by 5 bases and J by 1 base, with 6 bases of the junction left unmatched. This CDR3 has 16 residues.

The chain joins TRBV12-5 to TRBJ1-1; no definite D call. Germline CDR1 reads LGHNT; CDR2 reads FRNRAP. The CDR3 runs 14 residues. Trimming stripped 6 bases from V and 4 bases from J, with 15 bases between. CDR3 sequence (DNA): TGTGCTAGTGGCCGAACCCAGTCAGGCACTGAAGCTTTCTTT. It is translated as CASGRTQSGTEAFF.

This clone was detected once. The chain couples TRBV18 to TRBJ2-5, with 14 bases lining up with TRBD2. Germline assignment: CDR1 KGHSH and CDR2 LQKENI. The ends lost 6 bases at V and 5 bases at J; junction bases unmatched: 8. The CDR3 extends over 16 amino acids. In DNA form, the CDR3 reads TGTGCCAGCTCCGGAGGACTAGCGGGAGGCCCGGAGACCCAGTACTTC. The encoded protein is CASSGGLAGGPETQYF.

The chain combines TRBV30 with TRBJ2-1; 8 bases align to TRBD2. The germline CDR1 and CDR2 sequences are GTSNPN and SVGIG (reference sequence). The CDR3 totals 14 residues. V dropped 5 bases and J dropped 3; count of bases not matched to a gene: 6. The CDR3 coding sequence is TGTGCCTGGGAAGCGGGAGCGATCTACAATGAGCAGTTCTTC. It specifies CAWEAGAIYNEQFF.

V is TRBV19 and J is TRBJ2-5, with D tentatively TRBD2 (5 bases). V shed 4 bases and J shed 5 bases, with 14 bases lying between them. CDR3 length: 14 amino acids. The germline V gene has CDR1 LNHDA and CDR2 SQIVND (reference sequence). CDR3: CASSSAGDMETQYF. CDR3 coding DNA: TGTGCCAGTAGTAGTGCGGGTGATATGGAGACCCAGTACTTC.

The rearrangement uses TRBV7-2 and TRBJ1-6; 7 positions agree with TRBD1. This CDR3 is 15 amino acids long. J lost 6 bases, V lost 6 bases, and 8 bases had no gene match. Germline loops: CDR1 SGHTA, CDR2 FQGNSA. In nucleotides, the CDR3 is TGTGCCAGCAGTCCTAACCAGGGGGGTAATTCACCCCTCCACTTT. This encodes CASSPNQGGNSPLHF.